This T cell receptor beta chain was retrieved from a study of lymphopenia after photon versus proton radiotherapy (dated by TCRdb to the late 2010s). At the level of the whole study: In patients with gastrointestinal tumors who developed high-grade lymphopenia, the study compared the immunological effects of photon radiation therapy with those of proton radiation therapy. A cohort of some 22 patients with gastrointestinal tumors who received either photon or proton therapy and subsequently developed lymphopenia was included. The goal of the study was to characterize the differences between the two radiation modalities in how they affect the immune system.

Points the paper makes about the study in general: During treatment, patients who received photon therapy lost naive T cells and TCR diversity and gained effector/memory populations, whereas patients who received proton therapy remained relatively stable. The survival association was assessed only in patients who died, and better survival with proton therapy was presented by the authors as a possibility rather than a demonstrated result. Among patients across the cohort who died, overall survival time showed an inverse correlation with a larger post-nadir drop in TCR diversity. After the lymphocyte count nadir, repertoires from photon-treated patients showed oligoclonal expansion, particularly of CD8+ Temra cells, and this expansion drove the decline in diversity.

Library generation was performed with the immunoSEQ multiplex PCR assay. Alongside multiparametric flow cytometry, deep sequencing of rearranged TCR beta loci was used to profile the T cell repertoires. The table comes from immuneACCESS by way of TCRdb, which keeps in-frame sequences with V and J called. Part of the clones is missing from these tables; in studies checked, under half for an unresolved V gene and the rest for unknown reasons. The sample table records approximately 23,000 clones; around 89% of these occur just once. The ten largest clones represent around 10% of the sample. This clone was found a few times. No cognate antigen has been identified for it. No quality values exist for individual bases; no much larger clone is one base distant. The CDR3 runs 14 amino acids, cysteine and phenylalanine included. Just CDR3 DNA is preserved here, 42 bases in frame from base 1. CDR1 and CDR2 are read off the germline V gene as MRHNA and SNTAGT. V and J lose 5 bases and 5 bases, and a span of 13 bases separates them.

The sample here was peripheral blood, taken from a patient treated with proton-based radiotherapy. The clonotype was recovered from an elderly man with esophageal cancer. The chain links TRBV6-4 with TRBJ2-1; no D segment can be confidently identified. The bases are TGTGCCAGCAGTCCCGGGCTAGACCACAATGAGCAGTTCTTC. It translates to CASSPGLDHNEQFF.